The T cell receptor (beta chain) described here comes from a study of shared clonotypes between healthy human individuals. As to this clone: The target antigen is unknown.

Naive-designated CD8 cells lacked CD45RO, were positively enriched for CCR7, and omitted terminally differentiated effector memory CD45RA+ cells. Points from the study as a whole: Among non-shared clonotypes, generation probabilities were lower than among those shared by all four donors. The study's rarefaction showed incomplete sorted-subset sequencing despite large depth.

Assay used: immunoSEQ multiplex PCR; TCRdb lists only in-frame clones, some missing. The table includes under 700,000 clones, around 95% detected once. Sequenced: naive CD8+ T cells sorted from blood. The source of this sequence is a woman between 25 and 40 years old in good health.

For the CDR3, the DNA is TGTGCCAGCAGTTTGGGCGGGTCCCACGAGCAGTACTTC. Translation gives CASSLGGSHEQYF. V and J are TRBV27 and TRBJ2-7, with D possibly TRBD2 on 5 matching bases. In germline, CDR1 is MNHEY, CDR2 SMNVEV (reference sequence). The CDR3 is 13 residues long. The ends were cut back, 3 bases at V and 5 bases at J, with 11 bases in the middle.